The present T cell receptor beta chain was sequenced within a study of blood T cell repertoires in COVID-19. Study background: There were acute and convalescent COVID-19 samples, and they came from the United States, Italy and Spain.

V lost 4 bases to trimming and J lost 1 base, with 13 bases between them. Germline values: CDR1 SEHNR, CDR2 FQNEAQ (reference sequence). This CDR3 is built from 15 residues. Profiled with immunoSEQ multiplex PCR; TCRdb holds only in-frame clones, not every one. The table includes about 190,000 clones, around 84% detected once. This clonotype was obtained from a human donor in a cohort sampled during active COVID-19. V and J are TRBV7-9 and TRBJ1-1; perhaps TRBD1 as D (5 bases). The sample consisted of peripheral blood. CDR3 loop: CASSSDVGANTEAFF. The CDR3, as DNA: TGTGCCAGCAGCTCCGATGTAGGGGCGAACACTGAAGCTTTCTTT.